Listed below are T cell receptor beta chains from one sample, sequenced in a study of cytomegalovirus exposure and HLA in healthy donors. The table came from immunoSEQ multiplex PCR; TCRdb's copy has only in-frame clones and leaves some out. The sample comprises some 200,000 clones, around 90% of which are singletons, and more than 0.85% rests with the top ten. The sample consisted of PBMCs. The origin of the receptors is a woman aged 18-30 years in good health and CMV-seronegative. Each CDR3 is given with its conserved first and last residue. A D gene is named only where the DNA matches it firmly. The size field is filled for only some rows; it gives once, few, many or a size class.

TRBJ2-7 | TRBV7-8 | TRBD1 | once | CASSLAATGGTYEQYF | TGTGCCAGCAGCTTAGCGGCGACAGGGGGGACCTACGAGCAGTACTTC
TRBJ1-2 | TRBV7-2 | TRBD1 | . | CASSLATAHRGVVYGYTF | TGTGCCAGCAGCTTAGCCACCGCCCACAGGGGGGTTGTCTATGGCTACACCTTC
TRBJ2-5 | TRBV5-4 | . | once | CASSPPDWAKETQYF | TGTGCCAGCAGCCCACCTGATTGGGCTAAGGAGACCCAGTACTTC
TRBJ1-1 | TRBV5-5 | TRBD1 | . | CASSPRGLDTEAFF | TGTGCCAGCAGCCCCAGGGGGTTAGACACTGAAGCTTTCTTT
TRBJ2-5 | TRBV18 | . | . | CATTRGGSEETQYF | TGTGCCACCACCAGGGGTGGCTCGGAAGAGACCCAGTACTTC
TRBJ2-7 | TRBV11-2 | TRBD2 | . | CASSKDSGREYEQYF | TGTGCCAGCAGCAAAGATAGCGGGAGGGAGTACGAGCAGTACTTC
TRBJ1-4 | TRBV30 | TRBD1 | . | CAWKGAGGKLFF | TGTGCCTGGAAGGGGGCAGGAGGAAAACTGTTTTTT
TRBJ1-2 | TRBV6-5 | . | . | CASSWIQGSNYGYTF | TGTGCCAGCAGTTGGATTCAGGGATCTAACTATGGCTACACCTTC
TRBJ2-4 | TRBV18 | TRBD1 | . | CASSPGQENIQYF | TGTGCCAGCTCACCCGGACAGGAGAACATTCAGTACTTC
TRBJ2-2 | TRBV5-1 | TRBD2 | . | CASRPLPGLVTGELFF | TGCGCCAGCAGACCTCTCCCGGGACTAGTTACCGGGGAGCTGTTTTTT
TRBJ2-3 | TRBV12-5 | . | . | CASGPRGGTDTQYF | TGTGCTAGTGGTCCCAGGGGGGGCACAGATACGCAGTATTTT
TRBJ1-1 | TRBV18 | . | . | CASSPFFGQLYTEAFF | TGTGCCAGCTCTCCTTTTTTTGGACAGCTATACACTGAAGCTTTCTTT
TRBJ2-3 | TRBV9 | . | . | CASSVAGVTDTQYF | TGTGCCAGCAGCGTAGCGGGGGTCACAGATACGCAGTATTTT
TRBJ2-3 | TRBV6-6 | TRBD2 | . | CASSPALAELPDTQYF | TGTGCCAGCAGTCCCGCCCTAGCGGAGCTCCCAGATACGCAGTATTTT
TRBJ2-7 | TRBV29-1 | . | . | CSVEWGAYEQYF | TGCAGCGTTGAGTGGGGGGCCTACGAGCAGTACTTC
TRBJ2-3 | TRBV10-1 | TRBD2 | . | CATPTSGNTDTQYF | TGCGCCACCCCGACTAGCGGAAACACAGATACGCAGTATTTT
TRBJ1-3 | TRBV28 | . | . | CASSLGTLSGNTIYF | TGTGCCAGCAGTTTAGGTACTCTCTCTGGAAACACCATATATTTT
TRBJ1-2 | TRBV6-1 | TRBD1 | . | CASSEPFRPRTGYGYTF | TGTGCCAGCAGTGAACCATTCCGGCCCCGGACAGGATATGGCTACACCTTC
TRBJ1-2 | TRBV5-1 | . | few | CASSSSNTANYGYTF | TGCGCCAGCAGCTCCTCTAACACAGCTAACTATGGCTACACCTTC
TRBJ2-5 | TRBV19 | . | . | CASSPSSGQETQYF | TGTGCCAGTAGTCCGTCGAGCGGACAAGAGACCCAGTACTTC
TRBJ1-2 | TRBV30 | TRBD1 | . | CAWSTGQGWYGYTF | TGTGCCTGGAGCACCGGACAGGGTTGGTATGGCTACACCTTC
TRBJ1-2 | TRBV30 | . | . | CAWDRDSYGYTF | TGTGCCTGGGACAGAGACAGCTATGGCTACACCTTC
TRBJ2-7 | TRBV9 | . | . | CASSVEDSGAFSYEQYF | TGTGCCAGCAGCGTAGAGGATTCAGGGGCATTCTCCTACGAGCAGTACTTC
TRBJ1-2 | TRBV11-1 | . | . | CASSTPRSGGMGGYTF | TGTGCCAGCAGCACCCCCAGGTCGGGGGGAATGGGGGGCTACACCTTC
TRBJ1-5 | TRBV11-3 | . | . | CASSLTGSCNQPQHF | TGTGCCAGCAGCTTAACAGGGTCTTGCAATCAGCCCCAGCATTTT
TRBJ2-1 | TRBV5-1 | TRBD1 | . | CASSKDRGNQNEQFF | TGCGCCAGCAGCAAGGACAGGGGGAATCAGAATGAGCAGTTCTTC
TRBJ1-2 | TRBV7-9 | . | few | CASSLTPSTRLANYGYTF | TGTGCCAGCAGCCTCACGCCCTCGACCAGGTTAGCTAACTATGGCTACACCTTC
TRBJ2-1 | TRBV30 | . | . | CAWSVFGTTSYNEQFF | TGTGCCTGGAGTGTTTTCGGGACAACCTCCTACAATGAGCAGTTCTTC
TRBJ1-5 | TRBV11-2 | . | . | CASSLTGGNQPQHF | TGTGCCAGCAGCTTGACAGGCGGGAATCAGCCCCAGCATTTT
TRBJ2-1 | TRBV29-1 | . | . | CSVVVRDNEQFF | TGCAGCGTTGTAGTCAGGGACAATGAGCAGTTCTTC
TRBJ1-1 | TRBV19 | TRBD1 | . | CASSTLANVGTGEAFF | TGTGCCAGTAGCACTCTCGCCAACGTCGGGACAGGGGAAGCTTTCTTT
TRBJ1-1 | TRBV30 | . | . | CAWIGVNTEAFF | TGTGCCTGGATAGGGGTGAACACTGAAGCTTTCTTT
TRBJ2-1 | TRBV5-4 | TRBD2 | . | CASSSGEGTSGRRGNEQFF | TGTGCCAGCAGCTCCGGAGAGGGGACTAGCGGGAGACGAGGTAATGAGCAGTTCTTC
TRBJ1-4 | TRBV19 | . | . | CASMIGGPNEKLFF | TGTGCCAGTATGATCGGGGGACCTAATGAAAAACTGTTTTTT
TRBJ2-5 | TRBV28 | TRBD2 | . | CASSLSPSGRGGETQYF | TGTGCCAGCAGTTTATCGCCTAGCGGGAGAGGGGGGGAGACCCAGTACTTC
TRBJ1-1 | TRBV7-2 | TRBD1 | . | CASSFTGANTEAFF | TGTGCCAGCAGCTTTACAGGGGCGAACACTGAAGCTTTCTTT
TRBJ2-7 | TRBV7-2 | . | . | CASSRRGAPGAYEQYF | TGTGCCAGCAGCCGTCGAGGAGCGCCAGGGGCCTACGAGCAGTACTTC
TRBJ1-2 | TRBV7-3 | TRBD1 | . | CASSPDRGRRGYTF | TGTGCCAGCAGCCCGGACAGGGGGCGTCGTGGCTACACCTTC
TRBJ1-1 | TRBV5-4 | . | . | CASSLDGYQGGAFF | TGTGCCAGCAGCTTGGACGGGTATCAGGGAGGAGCTTTCTTT
TRBJ2-1 | TRBV2 | TRBD2 | . | CASKGTSGKYNEQFF | TGTGCCAGCAAGGGGACTAGCGGGAAGTACAATGAGCAGTTCTTC
TRBJ2-7 | TRBV27 | . | . | CASSLGAGRVYEQYF | TGTGCCAGCAGTTTAGGTGCTGGCAGGGTCTACGAGCAGTACTTC
TRBJ2-3 | TRBV7-9 | TRBD2 | . | CASSLALGLAGLTDTQYF | TGTGCCAGCAGCTTAGCCCTGGGACTAGCGGGGCTCACAGATACGCAGTATTTT
TRBJ2-2 | TRBV11-3 | . | . | CASSPLRAGELFF | TGTGCCAGCAGCCCACTGAGGGCCGGGGAGCTGTTTTTT
TRBJ2-1 | TRBV10-3 | TRBD1 | . | CAISVRTGGRGNEQFF | TGTGCCATCAGTGTCAGGACAGGGGGCCGGGGCAATGAGCAGTTCTTC
TRBJ2-7 | TRBV27 | TRBD1 | . | CASQQNPPGTGKYEQYF | TGTGCCAGCCAGCAGAATCCGCCCGGGACAGGGAAGTACGAGCAGTACTTC
TRBJ2-2 | TRBV19 | TRBD2 | . | CASRTGLATGELFF | TGTGCCAGTAGAACCGGACTAGCCACCGGGGAGCTGTTTTTT
TRBJ1-5 | TRBV25-1 | . | . | CASSEPDLLGEQPQHF | TGTGCCAGCAGTGAACCCGACCTCCTCGGGGAACAGCCCCAGCATTTT
TRBJ2-3 | TRBV5-1 | TRBD2 | . | CASSLSPAGGPRPSTDTQYF | TGCGCCAGCAGCTTGTCGCCAGCGGGAGGGCCCCGGCCGTCCACAGATACGCAGTATTTT
TRBJ1-1 | TRBV15 | . | . | CATSRGGPPEAFF | TGTGCCACCAGCAGAGGAGGGCCTCCAGAAGCTTTCTTT
TRBJ2-3 | TRBV29-1 | TRBD2 | . | CSVVSSGATDTQYF | TGCAGCGTTGTGTCTAGCGGGGCCACAGATACGCAGTATTTT
TRBJ1-3 | TRBV5-4 | . | . | CASSFGQGGNTIYF | TGTGCCAGCAGCTTCGGCCAGGGTGGAAACACCATATATTTT
TRBJ2-7 | TRBV7-2 | TRBD1 | . | CASSLEGTGVREQYF | TGTGCCAGCAGCTTAGAGGGGACAGGGGTGCGGGAGCAGTACTTC
TRBJ2-7 | TRBV5-4 | . | . | CASWKDSSYEQYF | TGTGCCAGCTGGAAAGACAGCTCCTACGAGCAGTACTTC
TRBJ2-7 | TRBV27 | TRBD2 | once | CASSGLAGGSTSYEQYF | TGTGCCAGCAGTGGACTAGCGGGAGGAAGTACGTCCTACGAGCAGTACTTC
TRBJ2-7 | TRBV2 | . | . | CASSALEIDEQYF | TGTGCCAGCAGTGCCCTAGAAATAGATGAGCAGTACTTC
TRBJ1-2 | TRBV10-3 | TRBD1 | once | CAIRMGDRGEGGYTF | TGTGCCATCAGGATGGGGGACAGGGGTGAGGGTGGCTACACCTTC